The T cell receptor beta chain under discussion was sequenced for a study of blood T cell repertoires in COVID-19. J lost 4 bases, V lost 4 bases, and 7 bases had no gene match. Germline assignment: CDR1 SGHDT and CDR2 YYEEEE. CDR3 length equals 14 residues. As originally analysed: Estimates of nucleated cell counts were drawn from the amplification of reference gene primers. The table came from immunoSEQ multiplex PCR; TCRdb's copy has only in-frame clones and leaves some out. Clonal size and the V and J genes are those of that table, whereas D and trimming came from the DNA. The sample comprises about 270,000 clones, roughly 90% of which are singletons, and approximately 12% rests with the top ten. The Seattle patients joined while their infection was active and were tracked longitudinally afterward.

Sequenced input: peripheral blood. The clonotype originates from a woman aged 30 to 39 with COVID-19, enrolled during active disease. The chain couples TRBV5-6 to TRBJ1-2; 7 bases line up with TRBD1. CDR3 bases: TGTGCCAGCAGCGGGGAGGACAGGATCTATGGCTACACCTTC. Translated: CASSGEDRIYGYTF. The full variable domain, completed using reference TRBV5-6 and TRBJ1-2, is DAGVTQSPTHLIKTRGQQVTLRCSPKSGHDTVSWYQQALGQGPQFIFQYYEEEERQRGNFPDRFSGHQFPNYSSELNVNALLLGDSALYLCASSGEDRIYGYTFGSGTRLTVV.